This TCR beta chain was recovered during a study of vaccination and CD4 T cells after COVID-19. Background on the study: Recovered patients in the cohort numbered six men and four women, two of them Hispanic. The post-vaccine samples came a median roughly 79 days after dose two (range 14 to 241).

Treatment in this sample: roughly ten-day PBMC culture with coronavirus spike peptide pools or control peptides (ViraFEST assay). Trimming cost V 1 base and J 5 bases; bases outside gene matches: 10. Germline lookup yields CDR1 DFQATT and CDR2 SNEGSKA (reference sequence). The CDR3 is 16 residues long. On this clonotype itself: No antigen is known for it.

Study outcomes and limitations: There was no significant change from around 19 to 38 median reactive clonotypes.

With the Oncomine TCR Beta short-read assay, DNA from cultured CD4+ T cells was sequenced. Genomic DNA was isolated from CD4+ T cells that had been cultured. TCRdb processed the PCR reads anew with MiXCR; each CDR3 protein has one entry. The sample lists approximately 15,000 distinct CDR3 sequences; roughly 29% were seen once. The sample taken for sequencing was cultured CD4+ T cells from blood. This TCR derives from a human donor with COVID-19. The chain combines TRBV20-1 with TRBJ2-4; TRBD2 matches 8 bases. The CDR3 protein is CSARVIAGTQENIQYF. CDR3 in DNA: TGCAGTGCTAGAGTTATAGCGGGGACTCAGGAAAACATTCAGTACTTC.